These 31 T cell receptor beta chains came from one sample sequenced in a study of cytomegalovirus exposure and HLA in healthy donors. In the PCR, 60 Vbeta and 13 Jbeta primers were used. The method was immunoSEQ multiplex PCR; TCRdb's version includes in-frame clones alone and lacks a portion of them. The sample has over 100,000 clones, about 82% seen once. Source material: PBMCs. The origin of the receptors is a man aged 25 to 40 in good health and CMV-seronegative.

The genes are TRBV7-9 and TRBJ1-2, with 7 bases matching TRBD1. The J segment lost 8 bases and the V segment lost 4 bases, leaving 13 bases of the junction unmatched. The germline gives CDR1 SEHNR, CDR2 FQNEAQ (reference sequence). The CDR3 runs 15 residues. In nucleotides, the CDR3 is TGTGCCAGCAGCTCAGGGGGGCCACCTCTATGGGGCTACACCTTC. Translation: CASSSGGPPLWGYTF.

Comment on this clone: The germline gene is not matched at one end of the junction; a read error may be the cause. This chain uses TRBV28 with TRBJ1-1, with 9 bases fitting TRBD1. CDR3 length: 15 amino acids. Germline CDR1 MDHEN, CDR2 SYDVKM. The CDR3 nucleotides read TGTGCCAACAGTACCCGGACAGGGGCGATTACTGAAGCTTTCTTT. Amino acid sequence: CANSTRTGAITEAFF.

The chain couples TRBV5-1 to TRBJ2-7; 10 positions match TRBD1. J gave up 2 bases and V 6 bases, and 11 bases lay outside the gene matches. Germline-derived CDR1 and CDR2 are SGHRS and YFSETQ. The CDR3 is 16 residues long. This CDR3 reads CASTSVGTGATYEQYF. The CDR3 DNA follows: TGCGCCAGCACCTCAGTAGGGACAGGGGCGACCTACGAGCAGTACTTC.

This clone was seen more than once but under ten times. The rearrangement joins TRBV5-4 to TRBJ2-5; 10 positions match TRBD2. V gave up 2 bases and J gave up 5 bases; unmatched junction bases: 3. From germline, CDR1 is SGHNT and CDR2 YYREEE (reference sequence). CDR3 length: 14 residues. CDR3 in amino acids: CASSLLAGKETQYF. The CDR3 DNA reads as TGTGCCAGCAGCTTACTAGCGGGAAAGGAGACCCAGTACTTC.

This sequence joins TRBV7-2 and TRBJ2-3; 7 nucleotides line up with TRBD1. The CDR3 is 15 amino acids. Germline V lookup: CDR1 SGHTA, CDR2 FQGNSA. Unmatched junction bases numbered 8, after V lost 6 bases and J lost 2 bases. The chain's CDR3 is CASSRMGQPTDTQYF. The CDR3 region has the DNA TGTGCCAGCAGTCGAATGGGACAGCCCACAGATACGCAGTATTTT.

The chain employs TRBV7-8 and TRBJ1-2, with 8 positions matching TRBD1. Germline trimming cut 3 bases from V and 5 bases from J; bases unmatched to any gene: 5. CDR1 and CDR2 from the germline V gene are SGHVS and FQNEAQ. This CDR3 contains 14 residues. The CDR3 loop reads CASSLGGQAYGYTF. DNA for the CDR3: TGTGCCAGCAGCTTGGGGGGACAGGCGTATGGCTACACCTTC.

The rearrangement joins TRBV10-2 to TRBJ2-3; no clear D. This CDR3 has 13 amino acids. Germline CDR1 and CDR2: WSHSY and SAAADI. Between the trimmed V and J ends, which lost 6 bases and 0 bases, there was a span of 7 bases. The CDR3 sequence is CASRAPSTDTQYF. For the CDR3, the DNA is TGCGCCAGCAGAGCCCCGAGCACAGATACGCAGTATTTT.

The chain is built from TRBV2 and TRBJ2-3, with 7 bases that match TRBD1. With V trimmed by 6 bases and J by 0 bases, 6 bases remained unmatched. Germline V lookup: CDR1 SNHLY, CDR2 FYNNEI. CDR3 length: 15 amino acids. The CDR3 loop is CASRKTGISTDTQYF. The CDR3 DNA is TGTGCCAGCAGGAAGACAGGGATCAGCACAGATACGCAGTATTTT.

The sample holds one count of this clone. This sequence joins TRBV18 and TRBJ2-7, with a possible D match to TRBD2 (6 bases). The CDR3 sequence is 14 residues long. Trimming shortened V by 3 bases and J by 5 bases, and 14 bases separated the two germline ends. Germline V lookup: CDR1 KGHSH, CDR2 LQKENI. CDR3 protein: CASSPGGPSNEQYF. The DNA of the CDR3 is TGTGCCAGCTCACCGGGGGGACCTTCCAACGAGCAGTACTTC.

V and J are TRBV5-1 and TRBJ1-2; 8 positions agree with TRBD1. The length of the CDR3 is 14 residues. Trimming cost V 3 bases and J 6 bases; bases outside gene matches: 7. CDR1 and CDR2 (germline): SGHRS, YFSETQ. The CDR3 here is CASSSSGGQNGYTF. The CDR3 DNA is TGCGCCAGCAGCTCATCAGGGGGCCAGAATGGCTACACCTTC.

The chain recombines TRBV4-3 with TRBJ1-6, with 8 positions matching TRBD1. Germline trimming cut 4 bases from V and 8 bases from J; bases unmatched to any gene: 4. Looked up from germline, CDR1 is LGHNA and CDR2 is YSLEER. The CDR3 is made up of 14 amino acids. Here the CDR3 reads CASSLTGVHSPLHF. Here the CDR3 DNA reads TGCGCCAGCAGCCTGACAGGGGTTCATTCACCCCTCCACTTT.

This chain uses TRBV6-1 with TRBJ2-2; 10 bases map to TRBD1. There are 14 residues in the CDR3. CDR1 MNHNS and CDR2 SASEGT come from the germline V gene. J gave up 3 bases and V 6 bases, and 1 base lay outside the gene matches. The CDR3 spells CASSGTGDTGELFF. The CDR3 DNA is TGTGCCAGCAGCGGGACAGGGGACACCGGGGAGCTGTTTTTT.

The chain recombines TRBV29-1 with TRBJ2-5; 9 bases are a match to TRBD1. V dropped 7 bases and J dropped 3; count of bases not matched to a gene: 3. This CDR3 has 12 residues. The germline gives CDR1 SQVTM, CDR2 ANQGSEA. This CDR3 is CSAWTGEETQYF. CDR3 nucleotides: TGCAGCGCCTGGACAGGGGAAGAGACCCAGTACTTC.

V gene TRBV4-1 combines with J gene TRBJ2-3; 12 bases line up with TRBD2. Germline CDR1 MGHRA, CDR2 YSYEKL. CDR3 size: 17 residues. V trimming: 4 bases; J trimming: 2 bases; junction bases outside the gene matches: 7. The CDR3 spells CASSRTLAGGFTDTQYF. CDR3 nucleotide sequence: TGCGCCAGCAGCCGGACACTAGCGGGAGGATTCACAGATACGCAGTATTTT.

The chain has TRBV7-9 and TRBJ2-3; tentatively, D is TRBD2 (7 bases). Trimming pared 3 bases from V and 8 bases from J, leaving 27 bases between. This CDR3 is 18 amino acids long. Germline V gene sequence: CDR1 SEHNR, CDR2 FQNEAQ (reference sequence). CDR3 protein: CASSFEPPGGGGWVTQYF. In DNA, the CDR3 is TGTGCCAGCAGCTTCGAGCCCCCAGGCGGGGGCGGATGGGTTACGCAGTATTTT.

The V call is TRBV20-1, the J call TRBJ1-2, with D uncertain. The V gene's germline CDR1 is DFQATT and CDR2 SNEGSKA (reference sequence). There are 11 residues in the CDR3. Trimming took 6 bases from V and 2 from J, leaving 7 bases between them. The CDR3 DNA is TGCAGTGCCGCGGGGAACTATGGCTACACCTTC. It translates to CSAAGNYGYTF.

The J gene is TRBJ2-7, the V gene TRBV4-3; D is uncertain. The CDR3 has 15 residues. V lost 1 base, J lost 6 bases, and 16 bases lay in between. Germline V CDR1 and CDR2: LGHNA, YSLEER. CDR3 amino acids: CASSQGPGRPAEQYF. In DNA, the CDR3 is TGCGCCAGCAGCCAAGGACCGGGTCGCCCAGCCGAGCAGTACTTC.

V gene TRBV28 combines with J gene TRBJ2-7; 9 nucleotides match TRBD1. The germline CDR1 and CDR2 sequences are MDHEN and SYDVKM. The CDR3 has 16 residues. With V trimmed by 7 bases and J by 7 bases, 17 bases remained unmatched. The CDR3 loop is CASTQGQGWDVGEQYF. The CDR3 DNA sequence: TGTGCCAGCACCCAAGGACAGGGGTGGGATGTTGGTGAGCAGTACTTC.

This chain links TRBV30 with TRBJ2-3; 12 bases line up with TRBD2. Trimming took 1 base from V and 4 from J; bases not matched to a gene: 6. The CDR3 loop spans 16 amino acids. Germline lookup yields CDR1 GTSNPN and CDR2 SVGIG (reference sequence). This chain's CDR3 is CAWSARLAGVADTQYF. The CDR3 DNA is TGTGCCTGGAGTGCTCGACTAGCGGGAGTTGCAGATACGCAGTATTTT.

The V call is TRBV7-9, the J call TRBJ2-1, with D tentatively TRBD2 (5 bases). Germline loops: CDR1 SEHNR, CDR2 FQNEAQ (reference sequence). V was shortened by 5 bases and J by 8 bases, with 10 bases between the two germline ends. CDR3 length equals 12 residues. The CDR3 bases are TGTGCCAGCAGCCGCGGACTTGATGAGCAGTTCTTC. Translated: CASSRGLDEQFF.

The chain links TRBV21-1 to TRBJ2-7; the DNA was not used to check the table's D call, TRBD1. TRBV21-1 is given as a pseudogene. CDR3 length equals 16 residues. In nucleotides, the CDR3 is TGTGCCAGCAGAGGGGGCTTCGTCAGGGCGATATACGAGCAGTACTTC. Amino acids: CASRGGFVRAIYEQYF.

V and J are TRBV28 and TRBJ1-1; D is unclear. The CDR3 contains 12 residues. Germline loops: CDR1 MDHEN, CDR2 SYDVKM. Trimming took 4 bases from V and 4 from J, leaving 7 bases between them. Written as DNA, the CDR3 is TGTGCCAGCAGTTCCCCTAGCACTGAAGCTTTCTTT. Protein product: CASSSPSTEAFF.

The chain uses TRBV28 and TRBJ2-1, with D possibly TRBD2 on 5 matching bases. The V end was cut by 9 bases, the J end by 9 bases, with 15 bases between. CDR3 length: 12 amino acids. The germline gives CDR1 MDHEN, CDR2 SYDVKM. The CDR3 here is CASSKGDIEQFF. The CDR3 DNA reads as TGTGCCAGTAGTAAGGGAGATATTGAGCAGTTCTTC.

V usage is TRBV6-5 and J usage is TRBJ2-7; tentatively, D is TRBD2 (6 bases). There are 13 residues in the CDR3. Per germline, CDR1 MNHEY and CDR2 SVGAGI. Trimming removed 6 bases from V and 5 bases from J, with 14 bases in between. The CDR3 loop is CASRRSSDNEQYF. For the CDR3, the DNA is TGTGCCAGCAGAAGGTCTAGCGACAACGAGCAGTACTTC.

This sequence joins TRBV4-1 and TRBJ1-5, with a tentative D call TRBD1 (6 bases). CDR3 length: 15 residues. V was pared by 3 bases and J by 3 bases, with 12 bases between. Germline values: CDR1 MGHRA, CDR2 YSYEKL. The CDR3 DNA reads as TGCGCCAGCAGCCATAACAGGGTTCTCAATCAGCCCCAGCATTTT. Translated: CASSHNRVLNQPQHF.

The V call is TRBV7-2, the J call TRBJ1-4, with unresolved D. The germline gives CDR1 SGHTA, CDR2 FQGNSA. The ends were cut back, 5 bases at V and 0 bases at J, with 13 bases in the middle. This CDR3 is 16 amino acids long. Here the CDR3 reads CASSGLNSATNEKLFF. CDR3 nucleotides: TGTGCCAGCAGCGGACTCAACAGTGCAACTAATGAAAAACTGTTTTTT. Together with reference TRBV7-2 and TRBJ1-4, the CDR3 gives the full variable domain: GAGVSQSPSNKVTEKGKDVELRCDPISGHTALYWYRQSLGQGLEFLIYFQGNSAPDKSGLPSDRFSAERTGGSVSTLTIQRTQQEDSAVYLCASSGLNSATNEKLFFGSGTQLSVL.

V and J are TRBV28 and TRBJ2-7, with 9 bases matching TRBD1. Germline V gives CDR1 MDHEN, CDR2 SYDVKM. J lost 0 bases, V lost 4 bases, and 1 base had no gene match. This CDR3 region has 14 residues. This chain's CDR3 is CASSWTGDSYEQYF. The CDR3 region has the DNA TGTGCCAGCAGTTGGACAGGGGACTCCTACGAGCAGTACTTC.

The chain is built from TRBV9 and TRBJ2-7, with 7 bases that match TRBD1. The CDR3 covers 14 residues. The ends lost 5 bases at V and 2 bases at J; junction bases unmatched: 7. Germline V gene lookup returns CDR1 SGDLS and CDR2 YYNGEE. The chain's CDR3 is CASSKGDSTYEQYF. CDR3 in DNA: TGTGCCAGCAGTAAGGGGGACAGCACCTACGAGCAGTACTTC. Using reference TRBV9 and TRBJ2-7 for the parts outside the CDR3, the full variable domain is DSGVTQTPKHLITATGQRVTLRCSPRSGDLSVYWYQQSLDQGLQFLIQYYNGEERAKGNILERFSAQQFPDLHSELNLSSLELGDSALYFCASSKGDSTYEQYFGPGTRLTVT.

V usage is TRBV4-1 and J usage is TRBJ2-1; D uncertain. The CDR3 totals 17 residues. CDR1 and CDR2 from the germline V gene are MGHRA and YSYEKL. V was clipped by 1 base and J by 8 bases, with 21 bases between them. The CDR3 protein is CASSQVRIGLTIDEQFF. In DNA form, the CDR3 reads TGCGCCAGCAGCCAAGTTAGGATTGGGCTTACAATCGATGAGCAGTTCTTC.

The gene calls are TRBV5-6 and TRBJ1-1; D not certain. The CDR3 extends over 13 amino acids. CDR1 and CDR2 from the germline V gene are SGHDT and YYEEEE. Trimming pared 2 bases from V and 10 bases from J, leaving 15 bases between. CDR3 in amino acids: CASSFASPDGAFF. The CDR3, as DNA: TGTGCCAGCAGCTTCGCCTCCCCAGATGGAGCTTTCTTT.

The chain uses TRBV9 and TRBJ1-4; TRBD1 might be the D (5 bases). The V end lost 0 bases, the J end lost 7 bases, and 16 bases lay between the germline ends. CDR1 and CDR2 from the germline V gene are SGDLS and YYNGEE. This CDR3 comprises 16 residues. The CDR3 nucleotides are TGTGCCAGCAGCGTAGCATCCGTCCAGGGAATTGAAAAACTGTTTTTT. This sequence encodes CASSVASVQGIEKLFF.